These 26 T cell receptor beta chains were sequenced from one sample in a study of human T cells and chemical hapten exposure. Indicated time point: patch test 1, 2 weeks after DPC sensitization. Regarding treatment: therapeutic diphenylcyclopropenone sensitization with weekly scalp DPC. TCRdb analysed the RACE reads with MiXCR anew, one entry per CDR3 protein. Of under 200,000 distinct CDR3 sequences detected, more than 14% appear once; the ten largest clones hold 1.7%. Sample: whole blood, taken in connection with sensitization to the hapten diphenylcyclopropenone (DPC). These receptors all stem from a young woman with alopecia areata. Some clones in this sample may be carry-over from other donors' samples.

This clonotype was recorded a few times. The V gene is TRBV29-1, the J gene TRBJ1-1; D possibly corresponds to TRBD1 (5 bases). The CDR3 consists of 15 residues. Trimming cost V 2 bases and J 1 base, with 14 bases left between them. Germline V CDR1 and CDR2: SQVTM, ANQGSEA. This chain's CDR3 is CSVETSTARNTEAFF. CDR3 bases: TGCAGCGTTGAAACCTCGACAGCTCGGAACACTGAAGCTTTCTTT.

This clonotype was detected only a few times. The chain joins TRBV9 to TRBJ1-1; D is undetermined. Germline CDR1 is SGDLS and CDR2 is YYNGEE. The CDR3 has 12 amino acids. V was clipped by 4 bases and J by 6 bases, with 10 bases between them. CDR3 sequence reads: CASSSGSPEAFF. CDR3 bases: TGTGCCAGCAGCTCCGGGTCGCCTGAAGCTTTCTTT.

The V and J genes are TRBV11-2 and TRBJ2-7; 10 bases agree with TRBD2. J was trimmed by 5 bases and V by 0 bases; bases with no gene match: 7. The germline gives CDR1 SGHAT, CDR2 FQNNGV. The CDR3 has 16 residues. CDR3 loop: CASSLESGRARDEQYF. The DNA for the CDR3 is TGTGCCAGCAGCTTAGAGAGCGGGAGGGCCAGAGACGAGCAGTACTTC.

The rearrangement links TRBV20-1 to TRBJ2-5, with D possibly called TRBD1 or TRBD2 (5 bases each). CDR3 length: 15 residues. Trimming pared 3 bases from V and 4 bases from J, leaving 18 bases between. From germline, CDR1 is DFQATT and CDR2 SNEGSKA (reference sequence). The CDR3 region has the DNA TGCAGTGCTAGTTCAACAGGACTGGCTCGAGAGACCCAGTACTTC. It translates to CSASSTGLARETQYF.

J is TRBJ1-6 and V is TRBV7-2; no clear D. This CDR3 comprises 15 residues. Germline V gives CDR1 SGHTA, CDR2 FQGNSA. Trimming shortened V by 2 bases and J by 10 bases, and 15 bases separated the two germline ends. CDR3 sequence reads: CASSLMGTEGSPLHF. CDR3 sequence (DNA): TGTGCCAGCAGCTTAATGGGAACAGAAGGCTCACCCCTCCACTTT.

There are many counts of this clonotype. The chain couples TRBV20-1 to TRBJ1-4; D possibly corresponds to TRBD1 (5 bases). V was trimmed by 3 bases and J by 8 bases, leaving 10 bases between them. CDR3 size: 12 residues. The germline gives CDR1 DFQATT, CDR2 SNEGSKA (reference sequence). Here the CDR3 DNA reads TGCAGTGCTAGGTTGGGGGTCGAAAAACTGTTTTTT. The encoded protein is CSARLGVEKLFF.

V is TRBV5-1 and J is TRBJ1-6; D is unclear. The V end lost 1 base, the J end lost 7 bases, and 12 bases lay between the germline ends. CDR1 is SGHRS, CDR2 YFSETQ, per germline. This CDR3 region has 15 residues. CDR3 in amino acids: CASSLSTDLNSPLHF. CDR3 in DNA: TGCGCCAGCAGCTTGAGTACAGACTTAAATTCACCCCTCCACTTT.

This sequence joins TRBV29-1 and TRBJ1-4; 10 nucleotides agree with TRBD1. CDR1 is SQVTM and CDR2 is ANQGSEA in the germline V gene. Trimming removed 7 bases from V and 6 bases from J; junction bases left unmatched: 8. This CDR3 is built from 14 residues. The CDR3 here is CSAARGTGDEKLFF. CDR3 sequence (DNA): TGCAGCGCTGCGCGCGGGACAGGGGATGAAAAACTGTTTTTT.

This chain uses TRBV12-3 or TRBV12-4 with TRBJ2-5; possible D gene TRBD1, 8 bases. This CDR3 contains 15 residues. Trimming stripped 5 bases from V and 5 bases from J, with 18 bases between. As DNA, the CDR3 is TGTGCCAGCAGTCTCAGACAGGGGAGGGACGAGACCCAGTACTTC. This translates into CASSLRQGRDETQYF.

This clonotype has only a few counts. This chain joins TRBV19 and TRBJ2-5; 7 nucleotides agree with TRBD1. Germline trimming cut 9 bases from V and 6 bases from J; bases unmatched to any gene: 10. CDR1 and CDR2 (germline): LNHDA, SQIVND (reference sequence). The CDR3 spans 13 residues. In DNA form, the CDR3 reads TGTGCCAGCTCAGATGACAGGGCAAAGACCCAGTACTTC. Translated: CASSDDRAKTQYF.

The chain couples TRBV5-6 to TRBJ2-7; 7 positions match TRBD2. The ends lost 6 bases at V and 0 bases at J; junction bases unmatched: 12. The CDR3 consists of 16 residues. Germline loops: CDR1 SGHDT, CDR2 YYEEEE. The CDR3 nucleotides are TGTGCCAGCACCCTTTGGGGGGGGACCTCCTCCTACGAGCAGTACTTC. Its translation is CASTLWGGTSSYEQYF.

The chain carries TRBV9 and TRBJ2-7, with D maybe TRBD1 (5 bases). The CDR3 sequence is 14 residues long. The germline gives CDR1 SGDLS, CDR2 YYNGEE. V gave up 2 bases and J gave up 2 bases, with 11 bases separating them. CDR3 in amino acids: CASSVRPGTYEQYF. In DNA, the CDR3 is TGTGCCAGCAGCGTTCGACCAGGGACCTACGAGCAGTACTTC.

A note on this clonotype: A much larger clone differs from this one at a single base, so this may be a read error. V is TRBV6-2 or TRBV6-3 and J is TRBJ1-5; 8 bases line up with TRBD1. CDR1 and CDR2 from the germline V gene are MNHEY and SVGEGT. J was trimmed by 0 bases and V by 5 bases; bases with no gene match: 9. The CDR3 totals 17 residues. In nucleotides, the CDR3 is TGTGCCAGCAGTGGACGACAGGGGCCCCCTAGCAATCAGCCCCAGCATTTT. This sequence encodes CASSGRQGPPSNQPQHF.

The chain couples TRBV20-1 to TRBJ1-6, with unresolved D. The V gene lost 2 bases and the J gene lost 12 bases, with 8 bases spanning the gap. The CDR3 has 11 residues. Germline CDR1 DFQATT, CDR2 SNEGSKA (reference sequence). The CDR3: CSARLPGPLHF. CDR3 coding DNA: TGCAGTGCTAGATTACCTGGACCCCTCCACTTT.

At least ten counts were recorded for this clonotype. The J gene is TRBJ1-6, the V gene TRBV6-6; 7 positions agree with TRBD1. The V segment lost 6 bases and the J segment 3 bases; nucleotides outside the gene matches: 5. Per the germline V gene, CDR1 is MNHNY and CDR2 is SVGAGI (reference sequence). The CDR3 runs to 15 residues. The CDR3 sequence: CASRPRDSYNSPLHF. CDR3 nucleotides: TGTGCCAGCAGACCCCGGGACAGCTATAATTCACCCCTCCACTTT.

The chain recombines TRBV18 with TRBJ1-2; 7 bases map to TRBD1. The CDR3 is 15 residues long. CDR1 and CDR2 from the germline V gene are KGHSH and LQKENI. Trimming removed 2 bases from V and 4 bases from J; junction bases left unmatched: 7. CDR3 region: CASSPGTEKGYGYTF. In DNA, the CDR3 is TGTGCCAGCTCACCAGGGACAGAAAAAGGCTATGGCTACACCTTC.

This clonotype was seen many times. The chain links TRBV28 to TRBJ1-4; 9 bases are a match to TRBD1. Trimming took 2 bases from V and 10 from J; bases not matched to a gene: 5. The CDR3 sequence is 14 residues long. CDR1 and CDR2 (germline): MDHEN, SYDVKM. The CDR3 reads CASSLVPGQGKLFF. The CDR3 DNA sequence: TGTGCCAGCAGTTTAGTCCCGGGACAGGGAAAACTGTTTTTT.

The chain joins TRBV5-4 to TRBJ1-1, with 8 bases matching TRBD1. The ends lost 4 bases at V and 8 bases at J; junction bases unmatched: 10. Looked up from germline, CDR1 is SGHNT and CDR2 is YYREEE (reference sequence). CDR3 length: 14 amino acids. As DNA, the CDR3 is TGTGCCAGCAGCGCAATAGGGACAGGTCGAGAAGCTTTCTTT. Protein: CASSAIGTGREAFF.

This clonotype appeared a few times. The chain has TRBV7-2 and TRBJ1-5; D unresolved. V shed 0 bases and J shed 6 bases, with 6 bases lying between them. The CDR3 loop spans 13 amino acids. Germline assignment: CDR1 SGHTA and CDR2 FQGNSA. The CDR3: CASSLALGQPQHF. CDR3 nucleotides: TGTGCCAGCAGCTTAGCGCTAGGTCAGCCCCAGCATTTT.

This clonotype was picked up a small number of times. The CDR3 DNA reads TGCGCCAGCAGCTTGGGGATGGGGACTAGCCCCACTCTTACTACGCAGTATTTT. This gives the protein CASSLGMGTSPTLTTQYF. The chain has TRBV5-1 and TRBJ2-3; TRBD2 aligns across 9 bases. The V gene end was trimmed by 0 bases and the J gene end by 8 bases; junction bases not matched to a gene: 16. The germline V gene encodes CDR1 SGHRS and CDR2 YFSETQ. This CDR3 contains 18 residues.

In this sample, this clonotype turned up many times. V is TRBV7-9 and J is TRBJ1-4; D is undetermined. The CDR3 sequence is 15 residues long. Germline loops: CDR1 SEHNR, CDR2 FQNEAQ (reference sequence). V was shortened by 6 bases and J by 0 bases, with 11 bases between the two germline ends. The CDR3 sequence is CASRDGQATNEKLFF. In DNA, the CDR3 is TGTGCCAGCAGGGACGGGCAGGCAACTAATGAAAAACTGTTTTTT.

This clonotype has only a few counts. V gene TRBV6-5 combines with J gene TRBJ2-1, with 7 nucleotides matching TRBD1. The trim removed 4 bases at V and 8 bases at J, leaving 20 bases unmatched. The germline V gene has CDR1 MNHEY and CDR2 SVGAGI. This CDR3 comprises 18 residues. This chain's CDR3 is CASSSLGQAILPTDEQFF. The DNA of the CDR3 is TGTGCCAGCAGTTCCCTCGGACAGGCGATCCTTCCTACGGATGAGCAGTTCTTC.

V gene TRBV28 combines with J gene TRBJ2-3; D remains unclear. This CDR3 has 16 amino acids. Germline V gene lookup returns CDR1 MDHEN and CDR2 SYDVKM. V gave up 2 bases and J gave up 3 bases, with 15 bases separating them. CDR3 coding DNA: TGTGCCAGCAGTTTAATCGACCGTCTTCTAACAGATACGCAGTATTTT. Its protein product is CASSLIDRLLTDTQYF. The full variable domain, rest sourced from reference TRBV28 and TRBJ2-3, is DVKVTQSSRYLVKRTGEKVFLECVQDMDHENMFWYRQDPGLGLRLIYFSYDVKMKEKGDIPEGYSVSREKKERFSLILESASTNQTSMYLCASSLIDRLLTDTQYFGPGTRLTVL.

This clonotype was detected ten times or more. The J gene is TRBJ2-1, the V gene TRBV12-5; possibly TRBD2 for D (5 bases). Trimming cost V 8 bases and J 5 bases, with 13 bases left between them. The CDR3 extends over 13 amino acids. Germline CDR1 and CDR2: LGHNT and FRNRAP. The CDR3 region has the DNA TGTGCTAGTCAGCCGGACTTTCACAATGAGCAGTTCTTC. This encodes CASQPDFHNEQFF.

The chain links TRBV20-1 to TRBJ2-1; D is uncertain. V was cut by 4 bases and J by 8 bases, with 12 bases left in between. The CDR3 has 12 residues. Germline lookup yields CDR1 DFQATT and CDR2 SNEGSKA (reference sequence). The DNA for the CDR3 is TGCAGTGCTATATTTTCTGGACATGAGCAGTTCTTC. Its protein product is CSAIFSGHEQFF.

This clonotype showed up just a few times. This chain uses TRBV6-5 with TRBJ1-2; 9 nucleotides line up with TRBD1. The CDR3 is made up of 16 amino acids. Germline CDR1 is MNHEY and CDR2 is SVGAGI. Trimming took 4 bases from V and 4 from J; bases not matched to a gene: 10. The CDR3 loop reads CASSSLGQGRGYGYTF. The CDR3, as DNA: TGTGCCAGCAGTTCCCTGGGACAGGGACGCGGCTATGGCTACACCTTC.